This T cell receptor (beta chain) was recorded in a study of blood T cell repertoires in COVID-19. Measured with immunoSEQ multiplex PCR; TCRdb has only the in-frame clones, and not every one. This table holds around 60,000 clones, more than 70% found once. The length of the CDR3 is 15 residues. V lost 6 bases to trimming and J lost 6 bases; unmatched junction nucleotides: 9. CDR1 and CDR2 from the germline V gene are SEHNR and FQNEAQ (reference sequence). V usage is TRBV7-9 and J usage is TRBJ2-1; TRBD1 matches 9 bases. This TCR derives from a man aged 55-75 years with COVID-19, enrolled during active disease. The sample consisted of peripheral blood. The CDR3 region is CASRDRGIGGNEQFF. The CDR3 DNA follows: TGTGCCAGCAGGGACAGGGGAATAGGGGGCAATGAGCAGTTCTTC. Together with reference TRBV7-9 and TRBJ2-1, the CDR3 gives the full variable domain: DTGVSQNPRHKITKRGQNVTFRCDPISEHNRLYWYRQTLGQGPEFLTYFQNEAQLEKSRLLSDRFSAERPKGSFSTLEIQRTEQGDSAMYLCASRDRGIGGNEQFFGPGTRLTVL.